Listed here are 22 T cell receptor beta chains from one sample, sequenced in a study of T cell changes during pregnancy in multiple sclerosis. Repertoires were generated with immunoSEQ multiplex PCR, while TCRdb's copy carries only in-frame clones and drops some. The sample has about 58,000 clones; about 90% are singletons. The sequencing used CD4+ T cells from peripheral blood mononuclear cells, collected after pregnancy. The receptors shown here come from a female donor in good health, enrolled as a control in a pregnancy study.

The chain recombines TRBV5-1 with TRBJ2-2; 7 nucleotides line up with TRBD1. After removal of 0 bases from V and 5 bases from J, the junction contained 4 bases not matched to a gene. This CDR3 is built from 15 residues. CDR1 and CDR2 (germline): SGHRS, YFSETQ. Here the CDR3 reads CASSLEGGRTGELFF. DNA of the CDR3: TGCGCCAGCAGCTTGGAAGGGGGCCGGACCGGGGAGCTGTTTTTT. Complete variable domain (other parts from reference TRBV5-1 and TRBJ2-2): KAGVTQTPRYLIKTRGQQVTLSCSPISGHRSVSWYQQTPGQGLQFLFEYFSETQRNKGNFPGRFSGRQFSNSRSEMNVSTLELGDSALYLCASSLEGGRTGELFFGEGSRLTVL.

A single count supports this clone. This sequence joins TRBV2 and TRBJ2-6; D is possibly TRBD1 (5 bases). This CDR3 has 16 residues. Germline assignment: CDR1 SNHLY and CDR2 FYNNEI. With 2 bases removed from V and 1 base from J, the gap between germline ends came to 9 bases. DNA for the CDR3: TGTGCCAGCAGTGAATCCAGGGTGTCTGGGGCCAACGTCCTGACTTTC. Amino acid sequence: CASSESRVSGANVLTF. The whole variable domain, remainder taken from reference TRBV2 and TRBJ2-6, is EPEVTQTPSHQVTQMGQEVILRCVPISNHLYFYWYRQILGQKVEFLVSFYNNEISEKSEIFDDQFSVERPDGSNFTLKIRSTKLEDSAMYFCASSESRVSGANVLTFGAGSRLTVL.

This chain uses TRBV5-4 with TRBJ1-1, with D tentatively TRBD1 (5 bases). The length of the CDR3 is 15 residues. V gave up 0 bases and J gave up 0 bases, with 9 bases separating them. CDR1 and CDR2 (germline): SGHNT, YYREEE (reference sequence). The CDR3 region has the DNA TGTGCCAGCAGCTTGGCCCGACAGCTGAACACTGAAGCTTTCTTT. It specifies CASSLARQLNTEAFF.

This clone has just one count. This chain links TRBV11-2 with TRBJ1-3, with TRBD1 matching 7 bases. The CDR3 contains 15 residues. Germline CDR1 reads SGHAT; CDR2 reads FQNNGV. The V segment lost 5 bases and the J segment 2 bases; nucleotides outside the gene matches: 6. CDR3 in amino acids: CASSPDRVPGNTIYF. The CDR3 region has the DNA TGTGCCAGCAGCCCTGACAGGGTCCCTGGAAACACCATATATTTT.

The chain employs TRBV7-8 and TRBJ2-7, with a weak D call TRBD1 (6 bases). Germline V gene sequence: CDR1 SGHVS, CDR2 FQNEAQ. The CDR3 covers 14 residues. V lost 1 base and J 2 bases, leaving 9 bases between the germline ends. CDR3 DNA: TGTGCCAGCAGCTTAGTACAGGGCGCCTACGAGCAGTACTTC. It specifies CASSLVQGAYEQYF.

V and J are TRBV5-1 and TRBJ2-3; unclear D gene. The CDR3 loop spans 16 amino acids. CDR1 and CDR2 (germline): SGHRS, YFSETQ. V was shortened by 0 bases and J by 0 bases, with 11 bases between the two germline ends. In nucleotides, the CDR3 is TGCGCCAGCAGCTTGGATGGGCTTTCTAGCACAGATACGCAGTATTTT. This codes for CASSLDGLSSTDTQYF.

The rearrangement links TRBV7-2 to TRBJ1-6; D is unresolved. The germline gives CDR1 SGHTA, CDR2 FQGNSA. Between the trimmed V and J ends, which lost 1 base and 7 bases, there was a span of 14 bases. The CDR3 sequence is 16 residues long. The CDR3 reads CASSLVPGNENSPLHF. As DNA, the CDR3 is TGTGCCAGCAGCTTAGTGCCGGGGAATGAAAATTCACCCCTCCACTTT. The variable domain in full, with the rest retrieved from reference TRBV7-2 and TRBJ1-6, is GAGVSQSPSNKVTEKGKDVELRCDPISGHTALYWYRQSLGQGLEFLIYFQGNSAPDKSGLPSDRFSAERTGGSVSTLTIQRTQQEDSAVYLCASSLVPGNENSPLHFGNGTRLTVT.

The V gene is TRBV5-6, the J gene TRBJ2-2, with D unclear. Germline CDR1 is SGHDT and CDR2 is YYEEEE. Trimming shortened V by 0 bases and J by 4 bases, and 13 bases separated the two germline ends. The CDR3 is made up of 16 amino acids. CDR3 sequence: CASSLGQHYSTGELFF. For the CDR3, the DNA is TGTGCCAGCAGCTTGGGCCAGCACTATAGCACCGGGGAGCTGTTTTTT. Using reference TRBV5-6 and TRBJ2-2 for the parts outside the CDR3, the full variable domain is DAGVTQSPTHLIKTRGQQVTLRCSPKSGHDTVSWYQQALGQGPQFIFQYYEEEERQRGNFPDRFSGHQFPNYSSELNVNALLLGDSALYLCASSLGQHYSTGELFFGEGSRLTVL.

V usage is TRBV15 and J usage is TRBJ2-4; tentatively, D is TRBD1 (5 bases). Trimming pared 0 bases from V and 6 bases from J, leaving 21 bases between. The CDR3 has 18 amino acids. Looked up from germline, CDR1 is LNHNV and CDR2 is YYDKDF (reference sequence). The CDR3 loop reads CATSRDQPLGQGGNIQYF. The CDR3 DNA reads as TGTGCCACCAGCAGAGACCAGCCGCTGGGCCAGGGCGGAAACATTCAGTACTTC.

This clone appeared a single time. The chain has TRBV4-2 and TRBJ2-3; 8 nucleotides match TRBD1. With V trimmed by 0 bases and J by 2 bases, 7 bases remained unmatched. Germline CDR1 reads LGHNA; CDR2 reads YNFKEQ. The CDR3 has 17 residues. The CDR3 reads CASSQEAGQGVTDTQYF. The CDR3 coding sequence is TGTGCCAGCAGCCAAGAAGCTGGACAGGGCGTCACAGATACGCAGTATTTT.

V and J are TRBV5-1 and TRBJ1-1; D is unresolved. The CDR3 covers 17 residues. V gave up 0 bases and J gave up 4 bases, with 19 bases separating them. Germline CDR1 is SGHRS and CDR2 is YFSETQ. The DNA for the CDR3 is TGCGCCAGCAGCTTGGCCAGTGGGGTATCGGGGTCCACTGAAGCTTTCTTT. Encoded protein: CASSLASGVSGSTEAFF.

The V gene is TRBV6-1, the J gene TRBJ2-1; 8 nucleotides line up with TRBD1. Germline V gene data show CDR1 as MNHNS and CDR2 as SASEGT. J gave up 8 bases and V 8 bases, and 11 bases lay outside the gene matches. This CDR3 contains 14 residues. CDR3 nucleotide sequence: TGTGCCAGCTACGGACAGGGCCCCAATCATGAGCAGTTCTTC. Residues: CASYGQGPNHEQFF.

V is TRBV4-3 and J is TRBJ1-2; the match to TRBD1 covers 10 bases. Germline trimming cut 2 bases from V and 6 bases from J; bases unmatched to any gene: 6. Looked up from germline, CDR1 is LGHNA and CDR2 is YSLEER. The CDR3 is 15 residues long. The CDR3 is CASSQTGTGDNGYTF. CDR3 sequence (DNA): TGCGCCAGCAGCCAAACCGGGACAGGGGATAATGGCTACACCTTC.

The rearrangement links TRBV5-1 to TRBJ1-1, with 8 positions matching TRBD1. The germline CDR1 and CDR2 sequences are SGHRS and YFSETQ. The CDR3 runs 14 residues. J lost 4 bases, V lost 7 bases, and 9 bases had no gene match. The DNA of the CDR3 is TGCGCCAGCCGATTTTCAGGGGGCGCCACTGAAGCTTTCTTT. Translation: CASRFSGGATEAFF. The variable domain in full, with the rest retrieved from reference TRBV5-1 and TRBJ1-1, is KAGVTQTPRYLIKTRGQQVTLSCSPISGHRSVSWYQQTPGQGLQFLFEYFSETQRNKGNFPGRFSGRQFSNSRSEMNVSTLELGDSALYLCASRFSGGATEAFFGQGTRLTVV.

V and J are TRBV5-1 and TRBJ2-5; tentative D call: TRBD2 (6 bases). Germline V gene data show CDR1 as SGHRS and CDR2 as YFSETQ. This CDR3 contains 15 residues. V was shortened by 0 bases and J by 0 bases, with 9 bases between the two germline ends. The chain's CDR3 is CASSLGPGDQETQYF. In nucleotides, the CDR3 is TGCGCCAGCAGCTTGGGGCCGGGGGACCAAGAGACCCAGTACTTC.

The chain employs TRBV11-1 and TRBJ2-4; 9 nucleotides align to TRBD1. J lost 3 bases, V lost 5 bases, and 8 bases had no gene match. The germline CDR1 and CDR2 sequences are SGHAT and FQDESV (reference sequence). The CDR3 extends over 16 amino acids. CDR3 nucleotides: TGTGCCAGCAGCCCAGACAGGGGACAGGGCAAAAACATTCAGTACTTC. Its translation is CASSPDRGQGKNIQYF.

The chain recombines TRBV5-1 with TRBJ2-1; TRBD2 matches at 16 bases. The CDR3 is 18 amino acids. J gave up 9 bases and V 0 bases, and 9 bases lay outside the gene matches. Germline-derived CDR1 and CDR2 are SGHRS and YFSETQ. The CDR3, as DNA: TGCGCCAGCAGCTTGGTCGGGACTAGCGGGGGGGCAAGTAGTGAGCAGTTCTTC. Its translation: CASSLVGTSGGASSEQFF.

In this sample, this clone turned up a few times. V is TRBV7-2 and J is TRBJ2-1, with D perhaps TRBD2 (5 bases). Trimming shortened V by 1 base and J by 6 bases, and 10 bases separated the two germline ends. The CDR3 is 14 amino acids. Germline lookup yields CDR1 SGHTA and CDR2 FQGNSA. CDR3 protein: CASSLETNPNEQFF. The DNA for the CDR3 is TGTGCCAGCAGCTTAGAGACTAATCCCAATGAGCAGTTCTTC.

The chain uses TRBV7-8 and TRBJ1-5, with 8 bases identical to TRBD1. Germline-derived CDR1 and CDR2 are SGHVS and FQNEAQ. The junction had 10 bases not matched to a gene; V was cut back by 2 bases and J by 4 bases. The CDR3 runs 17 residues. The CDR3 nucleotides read TGTGCCAGCAGCTTAAACGAGTGGACAGGGTTGAATCAGCCCCAGCATTTT. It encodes CASSLNEWTGLNQPQHF.

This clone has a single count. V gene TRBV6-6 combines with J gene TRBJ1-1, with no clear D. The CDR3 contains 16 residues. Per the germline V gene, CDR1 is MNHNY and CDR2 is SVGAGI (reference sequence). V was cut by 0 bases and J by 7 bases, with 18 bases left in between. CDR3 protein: CASSYSPEGPGSEAFF. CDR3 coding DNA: TGTGCCAGCAGTTACTCCCCCGAAGGCCCAGGCAGTGAAGCTTTCTTT.

The CDR3 protein is CASSSTASRDTQYF. CDR3 nucleotide sequence: TGTGCCAGCAGCTCGACCGCCTCGCGGGATACGCAGTATTTT. J is TRBJ2-3 and V is TRBV7-3, with no clear D. The V gene lost 4 bases and the J gene lost 6 bases, with 14 bases spanning the gap. Looked up from germline, CDR1 is SGHTA and CDR2 is FQGTGA. This CDR3 is 14 amino acids long.

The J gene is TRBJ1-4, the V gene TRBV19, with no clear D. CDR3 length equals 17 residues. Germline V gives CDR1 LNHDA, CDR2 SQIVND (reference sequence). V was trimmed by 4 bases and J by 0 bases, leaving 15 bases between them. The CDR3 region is CASSTKSDGTTNEKLFF. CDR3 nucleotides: TGTGCCAGTAGTACCAAAAGCGACGGAACAACTAATGAAAAACTGTTTTTT.